This T cell receptor (beta chain) was sequenced during a study of spatial heterogeneity in lung cancer. Trimming removed 1 base from V and 2 bases from J, with 5 bases in between. Germline V gene sequence: CDR1 SGHVS, CDR2 FNYEAQ. CDR3 length equals 13 residues. A distinct unique molecular identifier was carried by each TCR cDNA molecule. MiXCR was run by TCRdb on the 5' RACE reads, yielding one entry per CDR3 protein. Of 20,000 to 30,000 distinct CDR3 sequences listed, around 10% are singletons. Overall study results and limits: For tumor T cells, estimated coverage reached only around 7% (alpha) and about 12% (beta). It was found that expanded intratumoral alpha and beta TCR counts tracked tumor mutation counts.

Time point noted: sample taken at primary tumor resection. Material for sequencing was whole RNA from tumor, nontumor lung or frozen PBMC, left unsorted. This clonotype came up a few times. Its antigen is currently unknown. The source was lung tumor tissue, collected at surgery. The rearrangement joins TRBV7-6 to TRBJ1-1; D gene ambiguous. The sequence came from a male donor with early-stage non-small cell lung cancer. The DNA for the CDR3 is TGTGCCAGCAGCTTAGACCAAAACACTGAAGCTTTCTTT. Translated: CASSLDQNTEAFF.